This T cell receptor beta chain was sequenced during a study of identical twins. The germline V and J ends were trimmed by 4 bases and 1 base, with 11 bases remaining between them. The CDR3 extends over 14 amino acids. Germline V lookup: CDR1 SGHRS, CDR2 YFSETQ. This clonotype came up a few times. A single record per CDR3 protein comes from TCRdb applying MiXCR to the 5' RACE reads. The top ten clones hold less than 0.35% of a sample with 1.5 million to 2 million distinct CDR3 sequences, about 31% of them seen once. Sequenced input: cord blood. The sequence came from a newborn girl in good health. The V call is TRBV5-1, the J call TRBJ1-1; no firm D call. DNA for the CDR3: TGCGCCAGCAGCGGAAGATCAGCGAACACTGAAGCTTTCTTT. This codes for CASSGRSANTEAFF.